Following are 32 T cell receptor beta chains from one sample sequenced in a study of T cell repertoires in cytomegalovirus infection. No antigens are known for them. TCRdb re-called the reads through MiXCR, storing one row per CDR3 protein. The top ten clones hold just under 60% of a sample with 70,000 or so distinct CDR3 sequences, about 30% of them seen once. The specimen comprised CD8+ T cells from cultured PBMCs, sampled from culture after CMV antigen stimulation. These receptors all come from a human donor in good health (CMV status not recorded). Some clones in this sample may be carry-over from other donors' samples.

This clonotype was counted at least ten times. The rearrangement joins TRBV6-5 to TRBJ1-1; D might be TRBD1 (6 bases). CDR3 length: 15 residues. V gave up 5 bases and J gave up 0 bases, with 13 bases separating them. Per germline, CDR1 MNHEY and CDR2 SVGAGI. CDR3 loop: CASSPGALVNTEAFF. CDR3 coding DNA: TGTGCCAGCAGTCCGGGGGCTTTAGTGAACACTGAAGCTTTCTTT.

The rearrangement links TRBV5-4 to TRBJ1-2; D may be TRBD1 (5 bases). CDR3 length equals 14 residues. V gave up 0 bases and J gave up 4 bases, with 10 bases separating them. Germline assignment: CDR1 SGHNT and CDR2 YYREEE (reference sequence). This CDR3 is CASSLEGVSYGYTF. CDR3 DNA sequence: TGTGCCAGCAGCTTGGAAGGGGTGTCCTATGGCTACACCTTC.

This clonotype has only a few counts. V gene TRBV6-2 or TRBV6-3 combines with J gene TRBJ1-1; no clear D. The CDR3 is 15 residues long. The germline V gene encodes CDR1 MNHEY and CDR2 SVGEGT. The V end was cut by 0 bases, the J end by 5 bases, with 13 bases between. The CDR3, as DNA: TGTGCCAGCAGTTACTCAATACCCGGGAAAACTGAAGCTTTCTTT. Its translation is CASSYSIPGKTEAFF.

The V and J genes are TRBV10-2 and TRBJ2-7; D may be TRBD2 (7 bases). Germline CDR1 WSHSY, CDR2 SAAADI. V was pared by 4 bases and J by 6 bases, with 10 bases between. The CDR3 extends over 12 amino acids. The CDR3 sequence: CASSGGGPEQYF. In DNA, the CDR3 is TGCGCCAGCAGTGGGGGGGGCCCCGAGCAGTACTTC.

This clonotype was counted many times. The V gene is TRBV12-3 or TRBV12-4, the J gene TRBJ2-7, with D unclear. Trimming removed 5 bases at V and 0 bases at J, with 11 bases between. The CDR3 runs to 14 residues. The CDR3 DNA reads as TGTGCCAGCAGTCCGGGCCGAAGCTCCTACGAGCAGTACTTC. It encodes CASSPGRSSYEQYF.

The rearrangement joins TRBV30 to TRBJ1-2, with a tentative D call TRBD1 (6 bases). Germline lookup yields CDR1 GTSNPN and CDR2 SVGIG (reference sequence). The CDR3 is made up of 14 amino acids. The V and J ends lost 4 bases and 4 bases respectively, with 16 bases between them. CDR3: CAWTIDRLGYGYTF. The CDR3 DNA sequence: TGTGCCTGGACAATTGACAGGCTCGGCTATGGCTACACCTTC.

The chain has TRBV30 and TRBJ2-1; TRBD2 matches at 7 bases. This CDR3 has 15 residues. Trimming at V came to 7 bases and at J to 4 bases, leaving 13 bases not matched to a gene. Germline CDR1 reads GTSNPN; CDR2 reads SVGIG (reference sequence). CDR3 sequence: CASIWGGLGYNEQFF. DNA of the CDR3: TGTGCCTCCATATGGGGGGGACTGGGGTACAATGAGCAGTTCTTC. Drawing the rest from reference TRBV30 and TRBJ2-1, the complete variable domain is SQTIHQWPATLVQPVGSPLSLECTVEGTSNPNLYWYRQAAGRGLQLLFYSVGIGQISSEVPQNLSASRPQDRQFILSSKKLLLSDSGFYLCASIWGGLGYNEQFFGPGTRLTVL.

The chain recombines TRBV29-1 with TRBJ2-5; no clear D gene. Germline V CDR1 and CDR2: SQVTM, ANQGSEA. The CDR3 length is 11 residues. V lost 0 bases, J lost 4 bases, and 3 bases lay in between. DNA of the CDR3: TGCAGCGTTGAAGATCGAGAGACCCAGTACTTC. Its translation is CSVEDRETQYF.

The chain is built from TRBV7-9 and TRBJ2-1; D not resolved. The CDR3 covers 15 residues. Per germline, CDR1 SEHNR and CDR2 FQNEAQ (reference sequence). V dropped 5 bases and J dropped 6 bases, with 17 bases sitting between them. CDR3 nucleotide sequence: TGTGCCAGCAGCCGCAGCGAGACGACTTCCAATGAGCAGTTCTTC. This encodes CASSRSETTSNEQFF.

The rearrangement joins TRBV27 to TRBJ2-5; D perhaps matches TRBD1 (6 bases). CDR1 and CDR2 from the germline V gene are MNHEY and SMNVEV (reference sequence). The CDR3 consists of 15 residues. The V gene lost 0 bases and the J gene lost 3 bases, with 11 bases spanning the gap. CDR3 sequence reads: CASSLSHRVKETQYF. CDR3 coding DNA: TGTGCCAGCAGTTTATCGCACAGGGTAAAAGAGACCCAGTACTTC.

The V call is TRBV7-9, the J call TRBJ1-1, with TRBD1 matching over 9 bases. The J segment lost 0 bases and the V segment lost 9 bases, leaving 2 bases of the junction unmatched. CDR1 SEHNR and CDR2 FQNEAQ come from the germline V gene (reference sequence). This CDR3 has 13 residues. CDR3 sequence: CASRTGVNTEAFF. The CDR3 DNA sequence: TGTGCCAGTAGGACAGGGGTGAACACTGAAGCTTTCTTT.

The table lists this clonotype with many counts. The chain joins TRBV4-1 to TRBJ2-3; 8 bases are a match to TRBD2. The length of the CDR3 is 15 residues. Germline V CDR1 and CDR2: MGHRA, YSYEKL. The V gene end was trimmed by 0 bases and the J gene end by 6 bases; junction bases not matched to a gene: 5. The CDR3 region is CASSQETSGGDTQYF. CDR3 bases: TGCGCCAGCAGCCAAGAAACTAGCGGAGGGGATACGCAGTATTTT.

This clonotype appeared many times. The gene calls are TRBV12-3 or TRBV12-4 and TRBJ1-5; D is unresolved. This CDR3 spans 14 amino acids. V was trimmed by 6 bases and J by 1 base, leaving 10 bases between them. The CDR3 coding sequence is TGTGCCAGCAGCTACAGTGGCAGCAATCAGCCCCAGCATTTT. As protein: CASSYSGSNQPQHF.

This chain connects TRBV4-3 to TRBJ1-2; a weak D match, TRBD1 (6 bases). Germline loops: CDR1 LGHNA, CDR2 YSLEER. The CDR3 length is 17 residues. V lost 1 base and J lost 7, with 22 bases in between. This CDR3 reads CASSQAGPSRQVLGYTF. In nucleotides, the CDR3 is TGCGCCAGCAGCCAAGCCGGGCCTTCCAGACAGGTTCTTGGCTACACCTTC.

This sequence joins TRBV6-6 and TRBJ2-7; D is perhaps TRBD1 (6 bases). Trimming took off 2 bases at V and 3 bases at J, with 11 bases between the two ends. Per germline, CDR1 MNHNY and CDR2 SVGAGI (reference sequence). The CDR3 is made up of 14 amino acids. CDR3 sequence (DNA): TGTGCCAGCAGTTACGGTGGACAGAGCTACGAGCAGTACTTC. It encodes CASSYGGQSYEQYF.

In this sample, this clonotype turned up many times. The chain links TRBV6-2 or TRBV6-3 to TRBJ1-5; TRBD1 agrees at 9 bases. V was clipped by 0 bases and J by 1 base; unmatched bases: 4. The CDR3 has 17 residues. The germline V gene encodes CDR1 MNHEY and CDR2 SVGEGT. CDR3 amino acids: CASSYSIGTGSNQPQHF. CDR3 in DNA: TGTGCCAGCAGTTACTCAATCGGGACAGGGAGCAATCAGCCCCAGCATTTT.

This clonotype was detected many times. The DNA of the CDR3 is TGCAGTGCCCTCCCTGTCCTAGCGGGTAATCTCGAGCAGTACTTC. It codes for CSALPVLAGNLEQYF. The rearrangement links TRBV20-1 to TRBJ2-7, with 8 bases lining up with TRBD2. Looked up from germline, CDR1 is DFQATT and CDR2 is SNEGSKA (reference sequence). V lost 6 bases to trimming and J lost 6 bases; unmatched junction nucleotides: 16. CDR3 length: 15 amino acids.

This chain connects TRBV11-3 to TRBJ1-3; no reliable D call. The CDR3 runs to 13 residues. Trimming removed 8 bases from V and 0 bases from J, with 8 bases in between. Germline CDR1 is SGHNT and CDR2 is YENEEA. The CDR3 DNA reads as TGTGCCAGCGTCGAGGGCTCTGGAAACACCATATATTTT. It yields the protein CASVEGSGNTIYF. Looking up the rest from reference TRBV11-3 and TRBJ1-3 gives the full variable domain: EAGVVQSPRYKIIEKKQPVAFWCNPISGHNTLYWYLQNLGQGPELLIRYENEEAVDDSQLPKDRFSAERLKGVDSTLKIQPAELGDSAVYLCASVEGSGNTIYFGEGSWLTVV.

The CDR3 nucleotides are TGTGCCAGTAGTATCACGACCCAGCCCCAGCATTTT. Protein sequence: CASSITTQPQHF. The genes are TRBV19 and TRBJ1-5; no clear D gene. Trimming shortened V by 3 bases and J by 7 bases, and 7 bases separated the two germline ends. Looked up from germline, CDR1 is LNHDA and CDR2 is SQIVND (reference sequence). CDR3 size: 12 residues. The complete variable domain, with remaining parts taken from reference TRBV19 and TRBJ1-5, reads DGGITQSPKYLFRKEGQNVTLSCEQNLNHDAMYWYRQDPGQGLRLIYYSQIVNDFQKGDIAEGYSVSREKKESFPLTVTSAQKNPTAFYLCASSITTQPQHFGDGTRLSIL.

The chain recombines TRBV30 with TRBJ2-7; tentative D call: TRBD1 (6 bases). The CDR3 has 14 residues. Trimming took 3 bases from V and 4 from J, leaving 16 bases between them. The germline CDR1 and CDR2 sequences are GTSNPN and SVGIG (reference sequence). Here the CDR3 reads CAWRQAGASYEQYF. CDR3 nucleotides: TGTGCCTGGAGGCAGGCAGGGGCTTCGTACGAGCAGTACTTC.

The rearrangement uses TRBV19 and TRBJ1-1, with TRBD1 matching 8 bases. Germline assignment: CDR1 LNHDA and CDR2 SQIVND (reference sequence). After removal of 10 bases from V and 3 bases from J, the junction contained 16 bases not matched to a gene. This CDR3 region has 16 residues. Here the CDR3 DNA reads TGTGCCACTAACCGGGACAGGACAAAACAAGACACTGAAGCTTTCTTT. This codes for CATNRDRTKQDTEAFF.

This clonotype has at least ten counts. The rearrangement links TRBV7-6 to TRBJ1-1, with unresolved D. The CDR3 has 15 residues. Germline CDR1 and CDR2: SGHVS and FNYEAQ. V gave up 5 bases and J gave up 4 bases, with 17 bases separating them. This CDR3 is CASSANSAGTTEAFF. The DNA for the CDR3 is TGTGCCAGCAGCGCGAACTCAGCGGGTACCACTGAAGCTTTCTTT. The full variable domain, completed using reference TRBV7-6 and TRBJ1-1, is GAGVSQSPRYKVTKRGQDVALRCDPISGHVSLYWYRQALGQGPEFLTYFNYEAQQDKSGLPNDRFSAERPEGSISTLTIQRTEQRDSAMYRCASSANSAGTTEAFFGQGTRLTVV.

This chain uses TRBV5-1 with TRBJ2-3, with 9 nucleotides matching TRBD1. V shed 4 bases and J 3 bases; nucleotides not matched to a gene: 12. This CDR3 is 17 amino acids long. Germline lookup yields CDR1 SGHRS and CDR2 YFSETQ. CDR3 sequence (DNA): TGCGCCAGCAGCCTTTCCGGGACAGGGTTGGTGACAGATACGCAGTATTTT. As protein: CASSLSGTGLVTDTQYF.

This clonotype was recorded many times. J is TRBJ2-7 and V is TRBV7-2; 7 positions agree with TRBD2. The CDR3 extends over 15 amino acids. The germline V gene has CDR1 SGHTA and CDR2 FQGNSA. Trimming took 3 bases from V and 0 from J; bases not matched to a gene: 5. This CDR3 reads CASSLGGSVSYEQYF. DNA for the CDR3: TGTGCCAGCAGCTTGGGCGGGAGCGTCTCCTACGAGCAGTACTTC.

The chain couples TRBV7-9 to TRBJ2-7; D gene unclear. The germline V gene has CDR1 SEHNR and CDR2 FQNEAQ (reference sequence). V gave up 0 bases and J gave up 4 bases, with 10 bases separating them. The CDR3 runs to 14 residues. CDR3: CASSLAQRRYEQYF. The DNA for the CDR3 is TGTGCCAGCAGCTTAGCGCAACGGAGATACGAGCAGTACTTC.

This chain connects TRBV11-2 to TRBJ2-1, with D possibly TRBD2 on 5 matching bases. The CDR3 runs 15 residues. V dropped 1 base and J dropped 15 bases, with 22 bases sitting between them. Germline values: CDR1 SGHAT, CDR2 FQNNGV. CDR3 DNA sequence: TGTGCCAGCAGCTTAGCCGACCGGGATCCGGCAACGGGGTTCTTC. Encoded protein: CASSLADRDPATGFF.

The chain is built from TRBV2 and TRBJ1-1; D may be TRBD1 (5 bases). The CDR3 has 15 residues. V lost 1 base to trimming and J lost 0 bases, with 9 bases between them. In germline, CDR1 is SNHLY, CDR2 FYNNEI. CDR3 nucleotide sequence: TGTGCCAGCAGTGAAGGGACACCCATGAACACTGAAGCTTTCTTT. Its protein product is CASSEGTPMNTEAFF.

The chain recombines TRBV19 with TRBJ2-7; 11 nucleotides line up with TRBD1. CDR3 length equals 16 residues. CDR1 and CDR2 (germline): LNHDA, SQIVND (reference sequence). The trim removed 6 bases at V and 5 bases at J, leaving 12 bases unmatched. The CDR3 sequence is CASSTRDRGWNDEQYF. The CDR3 region has the DNA TGTGCCAGTAGCACTAGGGACAGGGGGTGGAATGACGAGCAGTACTTC.

This clonotype was observed a handful of times. V gene TRBV19 combines with J gene TRBJ1-1; D call uncertain. Trimming shortened V by 5 bases and J by 5 bases, and 12 bases separated the two germline ends. CDR3 length equals 13 residues. Germline CDR1 LNHDA, CDR2 SQIVND (reference sequence). This CDR3 is CASSPELGTEAFF. The CDR3, as DNA: TGTGCCAGTAGTCCCGAGTTAGGGACTGAAGCTTTCTTT.

The genes are TRBV27 and TRBJ1-3; a possible D gene is TRBD1 (5 bases). Germline assignment: CDR1 MNHEY and CDR2 SMNVEV (reference sequence). The ends were cut back, 6 bases at V and 0 bases at J, with 12 bases in the middle. This CDR3 contains 15 residues. CDR3 nucleotides: TGTGCCAGCAGCCCGGGACGGCCCTCTGGAAACACCATATATTTT. It is translated as CASSPGRPSGNTIYF.

Only a few counts were recorded for this clonotype. This chain links TRBV6-2 or TRBV6-3 with TRBJ2-7; perhaps TRBD2 as D (5 bases). Germline values: CDR1 MNHEY, CDR2 SVGEGT. CDR3 length: 14 residues. The V and J ends lost 6 bases and 6 bases respectively, with 18 bases between them. Here the CDR3 reads CASSSLLDSGEQYF. The DNA of the CDR3 is TGTGCCAGCAGCTCTCTACTAGATTCAGGCGAGCAGTACTTC.

This clonotype has just a few counts. V gene TRBV27 combines with J gene TRBJ1-2, with D possibly matching TRBD1 (6 bases). The germline V gene encodes CDR1 MNHEY and CDR2 SMNVEV (reference sequence). V was clipped by 7 bases and J by 1 base, with 16 bases between them. This CDR3 is 15 amino acids long. CDR3 residues: CASTSDRSFNYGYTF. CDR3 nucleotide sequence: TGTGCCAGCACCTCAGACAGGAGTTTTAACTATGGCTACACCTTC.